These T cell receptor beta chains were read from a single sample in a study of T cell changes during pregnancy in multiple sclerosis. The table came from immunoSEQ multiplex PCR; TCRdb's copy has only in-frame clones and leaves some out. Of approximately 82,000 clones detected, under 95% appear once; the ten largest clones hold under 0.6%. The sequencing used CD4+ T cells from peripheral blood mononuclear cells, collected in the second trimester of pregnancy. These receptor sequences come from a female donor with multiple sclerosis, enrolled in a pregnancy study. CDR3s include the opening cysteine and the closing phenylalanine or tryptophan. A D gene is named only where the DNA matches it firmly. Only part of the rows carry a size: once, few, many, or a class if the clone is expanded.

V: TRBV7-3; length: 16; J: TRBJ2-2; D: .; size: .; CDR3: CASSLIPSSYTGELFF; DNA: TGTGCCAGCAGCTTAATCCCGTCTAGCTACACCGGGGAGCTGTTTTTT
V: TRBV13; length: 15; J: TRBJ1-6; D: TRBD1; size: .; CDR3: CASSFATGGISPLHF; DNA: TGTGCCAGCAGCTTTGCTACAGGGGGCATCTCACCCCTCCACTTT
V: TRBV5-1; length: 17; J: TRBJ2-4; D: TRBD1; size: .; CDR3: CASSEGARAVAKNIQYF; DNA: TGCGCCAGCAGCGAGGGGGCCAGGGCGGTAGCCAAAAACATTCAGTACTTC
V: TRBV30; length: 14; J: TRBJ1-2; D: TRBD1; size: once; CDR3: CAWTGTGDNYGYTF; DNA: TGTGCCTGGACTGGGACAGGGGATAACTATGGCTACACCTTC
V: TRBV6-5; length: 13; J: TRBJ1-3; D: .; size: .; CDR3: CASSRVSGNTIYF; DNA: TGTGCCAGCAGTCGAGTCTCTGGAAACACCATATATTTT
V: TRBV6-5; length: 14; J: TRBJ1-1; D: .; size: .; CDR3: CASSYFPGATEAFF; DNA: TGTGCCAGCAGTTACTTCCCAGGGGCCACTGAAGCTTTCTTT
V: TRBV14; length: 13; J: TRBJ2-2; D: .; size: .; CDR3: CASSPAGSGELFF; DNA: TGTGCCAGCAGCCCCGCAGGGTCCGGGGAGCTGTTTTTT
V: TRBV15; length: 18; J: TRBJ2-7; D: TRBD1; size: .; CDR3: CATSRLLIGQGAFYEQYF; DNA: TGTGCCACCAGCAGACTGCTTATAGGACAGGGGGCTTTCTACGAGCAGTACTTC
V: TRBV27; length: 13; J: TRBJ1-1; D: .; size: .; CDR3: CASSLTQGFEAFF; DNA: TGTGCCAGCAGTTTAACCCAGGGCTTCGAAGCTTTCTTT
V: TRBV6-6; length: 14; J: TRBJ2-7; D: .; size: .; CDR3: CASSQQGTHSEQYF; DNA: TGTGCCAGCAGTCAGCAGGGTACCCACTCCGAGCAGTACTTC
V: TRBV7-9; length: 15; J: TRBJ2-3; D: TRBD2; size: .; CDR3: CASSPRGGTTDTQYF; DNA: TGTGCCAGCAGCCCCCGGGGGGGGACCACAGATACGCAGTATTTT
V: TRBV6-6; length: 14; J: TRBJ2-1; D: TRBD1; size: .; CDR3: CASSPLDRGNEQFF; DNA: TGTGCCAGCAGTCCCTTGGACAGGGGCAATGAGCAGTTCTTC
V: TRBV7-9; length: 14; J: TRBJ1-1; D: TRBD1; size: .; CDR3: CASTPDRGGTEAFF; DNA: TGTGCCAGCACCCCGGACAGGGGAGGCACTGAAGCTTTCTTT
V: TRBV10-2; length: 14; J: TRBJ1-2; D: TRBD1; size: .; CDR3: CASTGVRQGYGYTF; DNA: TGCGCCAGCACGGGCGTTCGACAGGGCTATGGCTACACCTTC
V: TRBV7-9; length: 15; J: TRBJ2-7; D: TRBD2; size: .; CDR3: CASIRLAGGSNEQYF; DNA: TGTGCCAGCATCCGACTAGCGGGAGGTAGCAACGAGCAGTACTTC
V: TRBV11-3; length: 14; J: TRBJ2-7; D: .; size: .; CDR3: CASSLARQTYEQYF; DNA: TGTGCCAGCAGCTTAGCGCGACAGACCTACGAGCAGTACTTC
V: TRBV11-2; length: 19; J: TRBJ2-7; D: .; size: once; CDR3: CASSFSWSKRLHRGNEQYF; DNA: TGTGCCAGCAGCTTTTCCTGGTCAAAGAGGCTTCATAGGGGGAACGAGCAGTACTTC
V: TRBV7-2; length: 17; J: TRBJ2-1; D: TRBD2; size: .; CDR3: CASSFFGSSGLFNEQFF; DNA: TGTGCCAGCAGCTTCTTTGGATCTAGCGGGTTGTTTAATGAGCAGTTCTTC
V: TRBV15; length: 14; J: TRBJ1-2; D: TRBD1; size: .; CDR3: CATSRDREFYGYTF; DNA: TGTGCCACCAGCAGGGACAGGGAGTTCTATGGCTACACCTTC
V: TRBV7-3; length: 15; J: TRBJ2-1; D: TRBD2; size: .; CDR3: CASSLGAGGNGEQFF; DNA: TGTGCCAGCAGCTTAGGAGCGGGGGGGAATGGTGAGCAGTTCTTC
V: TRBV2; length: 15; J: TRBJ2-3; D: .; size: .; CDR3: CASSADSGSRNTQYF; DNA: TGTGCCAGCAGCGCGGACAGTGGGAGTCGGAATACGCAGTATTTT
V: TRBV28; length: 15; J: TRBJ1-3; D: .; size: .; CDR3: CASSTAQVSGNTIYF; DNA: TGTGCCAGCAGTACGGCACAGGTCTCTGGAAACACCATATATTTT
V: TRBV7-2; length: 12; J: TRBJ2-7; D: .; size: once; CDR3: CASSLVAYEQYF; DNA: TGTGCCAGCAGCTTGGTAGCCTACGAGCAGTACTTC
V: TRBV28; length: 15; J: TRBJ2-1; D: TRBD2; size: .; CDR3: CASSRFGRSSNEQFF; DNA: TGTGCCAGCAGCCGTTTCGGGAGGAGTAGTAATGAGCAGTTCTTC
V: TRBV19; length: 17; J: TRBJ1-5; D: TRBD1; size: .; CDR3: CASSMSFRDRLNQPQHF; DNA: TGTGCCAGTAGTATGAGCTTCCGGGACAGACTCAATCAGCCCCAGCATTTT
V: TRBV11-3; length: 13; J: TRBJ2-1; D: TRBD1; size: .; CDR3: CASSLIRDSFAFF; DNA: TGTGCCAGCAGTCTAATCCGGGACAGTTTTGCGTTCTTC
V: TRBV7-9; length: 16; J: TRBJ1-4; D: TRBD1; size: .; CDR3: CASSFGTAATNEKLFF; DNA: TGTGCCAGCAGCTTTGGGACAGCTGCAACTAATGAAAAACTGTTTTTT
V: TRBV7-3; length: 13; J: TRBJ1-2; D: .; size: .; CDR3: CASSLGASYGYTF; DNA: TGTGCCAGCAGCTTGGGGGCTAGCTATGGCTACACCTTC
V: TRBV9; length: 17; J: TRBJ1-2; D: .; size: few; CDR3: CASSVEVNQGPQGGYTF; DNA: TGTGCCAGCAGCGTAGAGGTCAATCAGGGGCCCCAGGGGGGCTACACCTTC
V: TRBV6-4; length: 20; J: TRBJ2-1; D: TRBD2; size: once; CDR3: CASSDSKRAGGRLYSPEQFF; DNA: TGTGCCAGCAGTGACTCGAAAAGAGCGGGGGGCCGCCTTTATAGCCCTGAGCAGTTCTTC
V: TRBV6-1; length: 15; J: TRBJ1-1; D: .; size: .; CDR3: CASSEGFGMGTEAFF; DNA: TGTGCCAGCAGTGAAGGTTTCGGGATGGGGACTGAAGCTTTCTTT
V: TRBV4-1; length: 14; J: TRBJ1-2; D: .; size: .; CDR3: CASSQDFGNYGYTF; DNA: TGCGCCAGCAGCCAAGATTTCGGGAACTATGGCTACACCTTC
V: TRBV19; length: 13; J: TRBJ2-7; D: TRBD2; size: .; CDR3: CAVGRSGGYEQYF; DNA: TGTGCCGTAGGCCGGAGCGGGGGTTACGAGCAGTACTTC